The T cell receptor (beta chain) described here comes from a study of patients and donors after allogeneic stem cell transplantation. This clonotype was seen more than once but under ten times. One entry per CDR3 protein, called by TCRdb with MiXCR from the RT-PCR reads. The sample records 190,000 or so distinct CDR3 sequences, 38% being singletons. Germline V lookup: CDR1 SGHVS, CDR2 FNYEAQ. Trimming shortened V by 5 bases and J by 5 bases, and 16 bases separated the two germline ends. CDR3 size: 16 residues. Sequencing was carried out using blood, either unsorted or a sorted T cell fraction (not recorded which). This TCR came from a human donor who was either an allogeneic HSCT recipient or a stem cell or donor lymphocyte infusion donor (not recorded which). It is not recorded whose cells these are; they may come from a transplant donor. The chain recombines TRBV7-6 with TRBJ1-6; D possibly corresponds to TRBD1 (5 bases). DNA for the CDR3: TGTGCCAGCAGCATATTCCAGGGAGGACATAATTCACCCCTCCACTTT. Translating it yields CASSIFQGGHNSPLHF.